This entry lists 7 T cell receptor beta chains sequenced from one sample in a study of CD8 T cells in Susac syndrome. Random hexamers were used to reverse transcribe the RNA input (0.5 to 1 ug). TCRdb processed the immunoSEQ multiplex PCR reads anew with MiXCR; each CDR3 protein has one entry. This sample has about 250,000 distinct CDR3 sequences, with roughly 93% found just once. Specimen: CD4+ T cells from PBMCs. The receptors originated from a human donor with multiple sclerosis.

The CDR3 coding sequence is TGTGCCAGCAGTTTCCCACCCTACCGGGGGACCTACGAGCAGTACTTC. It translates to CASSFPPYRGTYEQYF. This chain joins TRBV28 and TRBJ2-7, with D perhaps TRBD2 (6 bases). V was pared by 3 bases and J by 2 bases, with 17 bases between. The CDR3 runs to 16 residues. CDR1 is MDHEN, CDR2 SYDVKM, per germline.

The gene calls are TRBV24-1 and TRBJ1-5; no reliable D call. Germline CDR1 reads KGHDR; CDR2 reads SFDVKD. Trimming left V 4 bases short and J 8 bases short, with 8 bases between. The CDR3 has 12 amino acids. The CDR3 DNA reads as TGTGCCACCAGTGACGCATTTGAGCCCCAGCATTTT. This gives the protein CATSDAFEPQHF.

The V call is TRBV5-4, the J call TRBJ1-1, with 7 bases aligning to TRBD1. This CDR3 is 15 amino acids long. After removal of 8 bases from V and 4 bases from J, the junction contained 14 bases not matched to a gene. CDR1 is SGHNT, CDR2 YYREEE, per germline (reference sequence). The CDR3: CARRRQGVSSTEAFF. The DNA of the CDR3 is TGTGCCAGAAGAAGGCAGGGGGTTAGTAGCACTGAAGCTTTCTTT. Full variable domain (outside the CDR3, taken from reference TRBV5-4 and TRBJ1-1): ETGVTQSPTHLIKTRGQQVTLRCSSQSGHNTVSWYQQALGQGPQFIFQYYREEENGRGNFPPRFSGLQFPNYSSELNVNALELDDSALYLCARRRQGVSSTEAFFGQGTRLTVV.

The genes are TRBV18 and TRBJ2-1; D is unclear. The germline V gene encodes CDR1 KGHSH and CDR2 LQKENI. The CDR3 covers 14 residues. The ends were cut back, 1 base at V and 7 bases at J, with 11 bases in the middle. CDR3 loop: CASSPLPAENEQFF. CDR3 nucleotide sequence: TGTGCCAGCTCACCACTTCCGGCAGAGAATGAGCAGTTCTTC.

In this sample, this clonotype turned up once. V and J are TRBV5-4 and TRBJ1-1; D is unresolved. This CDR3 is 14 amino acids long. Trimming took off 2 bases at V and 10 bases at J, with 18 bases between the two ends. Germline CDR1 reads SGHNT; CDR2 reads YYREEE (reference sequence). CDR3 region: CASSFRGKAVVAFF. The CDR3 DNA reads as TGTGCCAGCAGCTTCCGCGGGAAGGCCGTGGTAGCTTTCTTT.

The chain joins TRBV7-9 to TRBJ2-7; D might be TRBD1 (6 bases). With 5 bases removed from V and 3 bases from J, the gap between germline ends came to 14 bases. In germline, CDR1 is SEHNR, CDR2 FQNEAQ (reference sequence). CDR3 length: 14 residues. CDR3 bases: TGTGCCAGCAGCCTGGGGGCTCCCGACTACGAGCAGTACGTC. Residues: CASSLGAPDYEQYV.

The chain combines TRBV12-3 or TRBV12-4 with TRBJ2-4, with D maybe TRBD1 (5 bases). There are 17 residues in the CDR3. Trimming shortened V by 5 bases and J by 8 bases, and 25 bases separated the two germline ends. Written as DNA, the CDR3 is TGTGCCAGCAGTCCACCGCCGGCCCCAGGGTTGGCTTACATTCAGTACTTC. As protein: CASSPPPAPGLAYIQYF.